Below, 23 T cell receptor beta chains from the same sample are listed, as sequenced in a study of blood T cells in healthy people across ages. Primers used in a second PCR of roughly 6 to 12 cycles were a sample-barcoded 5' primer and a J-beta primer mix. TCRdb independently ran MiXCR on the 5' RACE reads; one entry per CDR3 protein. The table shows approximately 1,700,000 distinct CDR3 sequences, with 35% to 50% occurring only once. Specimen: blood. All receptors derive from a human donor in good health.

V and J are TRBV20-1 and TRBJ2-7; 11 bases match TRBD1. CDR3 length: 15 residues. After removal of 6 bases from V and 4 bases from J, the junction contained 11 bases not matched to a gene. Per the germline V gene, CDR1 is DFQATT and CDR2 is SNEGSKA (reference sequence). The CDR3 coding sequence is TGCAGTGCCTCACTTTGGGGGGACAGGGGGTACGAGCAGTACTTC. It is translated as CSASLWGDRGYEQYF.

This clonotype was counted between two and nine times. The chain couples TRBV6-5 to TRBJ1-1; no reliable D call. Germline V lookup: CDR1 MNHEY, CDR2 SVGAGI. This CDR3 region has 13 residues. Between the trimmed V and J ends, which lost 6 bases and 3 bases, there was a span of 11 bases. CDR3 in DNA: TGTGCCAGCAGCCCCGTTACCGACACTGAAGCTTTCTTT. Residues: CASSPVTDTEAFF.

The table lists this clonotype with a count of one. This chain connects TRBV24-1 to TRBJ2-1, with D possibly being TRBD1 or TRBD2 (5 bases each). In germline, CDR1 is KGHDR, CDR2 SFDVKD. Trimming left V 7 bases short and J 8 bases short, with 14 bases between. The CDR3 consists of 13 residues. The DNA of the CDR3 is TGTGCCACCAGCTATGTTGGGGGTTATGAGCAGTTCTTC. The encoded protein is CATSYVGGYEQFF.

The genes are TRBV3-1 and TRBJ2-6; D remains ambiguous. V lost 3 bases to trimming and J lost 0 bases, with 24 bases between them. The germline V gene encodes CDR1 LGHDT and CDR2 YNNKEL (reference sequence). The CDR3 has 21 amino acids. CDR3 DNA: TGTGCCAGCAGCCATGAAATGATCGGGCCGGACGCGTACTCTGGGGCCAACGTCCTGACTTTC. This encodes CASSHEMIGPDAYSGANVLTF.

The rearrangement joins TRBV10-3 to TRBJ2-7, with TRBD2 identical over 12 bases. This CDR3 region has 15 residues. V shed 5 bases, J shed 1 base, and the junction held 3 bases outside the gene matches. Germline V lookup: CDR1 ENHRY, CDR2 SYGVKD. CDR3 DNA sequence: TGTGCCATCAGTCTGACTAGCGGGGGTTCCTACGAGCAGTACTTC. Amino acid sequence: CAISLTSGGSYEQYF.

Worth noting for this clonotype: Likely a read error: the CDR3 ends without its conserved phenylalanine or tryptophan. This sequence joins TRBV12-3 or TRBV12-4 and TRBJ2-5, with 11 bases lining up with TRBD2. CDR3 length equals 19 residues. J gave up 2 bases and V 5 bases, and 16 bases lay outside the gene matches. The CDR3 sequence: CASSPDHWRGLAEQETQYS. The CDR3 DNA is TGTGCCAGCAGTCCAGACCATTGGAGGGGACTAGCGGAACAAGAGACCCAGTACTCC.

The chain joins TRBV7-2 to TRBJ2-7; 7 bases align to TRBD2. Germline loops: CDR1 SGHTA, CDR2 FQGNSA. The CDR3 extends over 11 amino acids. The ends lost 6 bases at V and 11 bases at J; junction bases unmatched: 7. The CDR3 nucleotides read TGTGCCAGCAGTTCTAGCGGAGGAGAGTACTTC. Its translation is CASSSSGGEYF.

This clonotype was observed a handful of times. The rearrangement links TRBV20-1 to TRBJ1-2; tentative D call: TRBD1 (5 bases). Germline V gene data show CDR1 as DFQATT and CDR2 as SNEGSKA (reference sequence). The CDR3 covers 15 residues. V was pared by 2 bases and J by 6 bases, with 19 bases between. The CDR3 sequence is CSARPSGGRGHGYTF. The DNA of the CDR3 is TGCAGTGCTAGACCATCCGGGGGACGAGGTCATGGCTACACCTTC.

J is TRBJ2-1 and V is TRBV29-1, with a tentative D call TRBD2 (5 bases). In germline, CDR1 is SQVTM, CDR2 ANQGSEA. V was shortened by 8 bases and J by 1 base, with 18 bases between the two germline ends. The length of the CDR3 is 15 residues. This chain's CDR3 is CSIRAAGSSYNEQFF. CDR3 nucleotide sequence: TGCAGCATTCGAGCTGCGGGTTCGTCCTACAATGAGCAGTTCTTC.

This clonotype came up once. J is TRBJ1-4 and V is TRBV6-5; maybe TRBD1 (6 bases). The V gene's germline CDR1 is MNHEY and CDR2 SVGAGI. Trimming pared 0 bases from V and 10 bases from J, leaving 15 bases between. The CDR3 extends over 15 amino acids. DNA for the CDR3: TGTGCCAGCAGTTACTCGAGAGGGGAGGGGGTAAAACTGTTTTTT. Its protein is CASSYSRGEGVKLFF.

About this clonotype: Possible read error: a much larger clone is one base away. V and J are TRBV4-1 and TRBJ2-1; D might be TRBD2 (5 bases). CDR1 MGHRA and CDR2 YSYEKL come from the germline V gene. CDR3 length: 15 residues. This chain's CDR3 is CASSPLGLASNEQLF. DNA of the CDR3: TGCGCCAGCAGTCCACTAGGATTAGCCTCGAATGAGCAGTTATTC.

The chain is built from TRBV20-1 and TRBJ2-1; a weak D match, TRBD2 (7 bases). CDR1 and CDR2 from the germline V gene are DFQATT and SNEGSKA (reference sequence). The CDR3 is 15 residues long. V lost 0 bases and J lost 8, with 17 bases in between. The chain's CDR3 is CSARDPGGGIDEQFF. The CDR3, as DNA: TGCAGTGCTAGAGATCCTGGGGGGGGCATAGATGAGCAGTTCTTC.

This clonotype was counted a few times. CDR3 bases: TGTGCCAGCAGTGTCCGGGTATACGAGCAGTACTTC. Translating gives CASSVRVYEQYF. The chain is built from TRBV2 and TRBJ2-7, with no clear D. Germline lookup yields CDR1 SNHLY and CDR2 FYNNEI. Trimming shortened V by 4 bases and J by 4 bases, and 8 bases separated the two germline ends. This CDR3 comprises 12 residues.

As regards this clonotype: This clone may be a read error of a much larger clone one base away. The V gene is TRBV11-1, the J gene TRBJ2-2; possible D gene TRBD2, 5 bases. CDR1 SGHAT and CDR2 FQDESV come from the germline V gene (reference sequence). The CDR3 is 12 amino acids. CDR3 protein: CASSLVAGERFF. In nucleotides, the CDR3 is TGTGCCAGCAGCTTAGTCGCCGGGGAGCGGTTTTTT.

This chain joins TRBV21-1 and TRBJ2-3; TRBD2, the D gene given by the table, was not confirmed from the DNA. TRBV21-1 is annotated as a pseudogene. CDR3 length: 16 amino acids. CDR3: CASSKVGVEGQETQYF. CDR3 in DNA: TGTGCCAGCAGCAAAGTGGGGGTGGAGGGCCAAGAGACCCAGTATTTT.

CDR3 in amino acids: CASTAVPKEAFF. As DNA, the CDR3 is TGTGCCAGCACGGCAGTACCGAAGGAGGCTTTCTTT. The chain employs TRBV6-7 and TRBJ1-1; D is uncertain. TRBV6-7 is classed as an ORF, of uncertain function. This CDR3 contains 12 residues. V lost 7 bases, J lost 11 bases, and 17 bases lay in between.

This clonotype came up a few times. The V call is TRBV5-1, the J call TRBJ2-1; TRBD2 might be the D (7 bases). Germline CDR1 reads SGHRS; CDR2 reads YFSETQ. Trimming left V 4 bases short and J 1 base short, with 18 bases between. The CDR3 length is 17 residues. The CDR3 DNA sequence: TGCGCCAGCAGCCGAGGGGGGGTCGGGGGATCCTACAATGAGCAGTTCTTC. This codes for CASSRGGVGGSYNEQFF.

This chain joins TRBV6-6 and TRBJ1-2; 9 bases match TRBD1. Trimming removed 6 bases from V and 0 bases from J; junction bases left unmatched: 5. This CDR3 contains 15 residues. Germline lookup yields CDR1 MNHNY and CDR2 SVGAGI (reference sequence). This chain's CDR3 is CASSLDRGSNYGYTF. CDR3 DNA sequence: TGTGCCAGCAGCCTGGACAGGGGCTCTAACTATGGCTACACCTTC.

The genes are TRBV7-2 and TRBJ1-2; no clear D gene. The V and J ends lost 2 bases and 3 bases respectively, with 10 bases between them. The CDR3 runs to 14 residues. The V gene's germline CDR1 is SGHTA and CDR2 FQGNSA. CDR3 in amino acids: CASSLNRRDYGYTF. The CDR3 coding sequence is TGTGCCAGCAGCTTAAATCGAAGGGACTATGGCTACACCTTC.

The V gene is TRBV24-1, the J gene TRBJ2-5; TRBD2 aligns across 8 bases. V dropped 3 bases and J dropped 1; count of bases not matched to a gene: 9. The CDR3 has 17 amino acids. Germline V CDR1 and CDR2: KGHDR, SFDVKD. The CDR3 region is CATSDMGSGVIQETQYF. The CDR3 bases are TGTGCCACCAGTGATATGGGTAGCGGGGTAATCCAAGAGACCCAGTACTTC.

The CDR3 loop reads CASSGQTDTEAFF. The CDR3 bases are TGTGCCAGCAGCGGGCAAACGGACACTGAAGCTTTCTTT. The chain carries TRBV3-1 and TRBJ1-1; unclear D gene. Trimming pared 5 bases from V and 3 bases from J, leaving 10 bases between. In germline, CDR1 is LGHDT, CDR2 YNNKEL (reference sequence). This CDR3 spans 13 amino acids.

The rearrangement joins TRBV6-2 or TRBV6-3 to TRBJ2-5; possibly TRBD2 for D (5 bases). V gave up 8 bases and J gave up 7 bases, with 14 bases separating them. In germline, CDR1 is MNHEY, CDR2 SVGEGT. There are 12 residues in the CDR3. The CDR3, as DNA: TGTGCCAGCCTCCGGGGTGAGGGGACCCAGTACTTC. It specifies CASLRGEGTQYF.

This clonotype was found a few times. The chain couples TRBV10-3 to TRBJ1-5; no firm D call. The germline V gene has CDR1 ENHRY and CDR2 SYGVKD. The ends were cut back, 10 bases at V and 3 bases at J, with 10 bases in the middle. This CDR3 is 12 amino acids long. The CDR3 here is CATSEYNQPQHF. The DNA of the CDR3 is TGTGCCACCTCTGAATACAATCAGCCCCAGCATTTT.